Many counts were recorded for the clone carrying this T cell receptor (beta chain). With 3 bases removed from V and 5 bases from J, the gap between germline ends came to 13 bases. Germline CDR1 and CDR2: MDHEN and SYDVKM. The CDR3 contains 14 residues. RNA transcripts yielded amplified TCR beta CDR3 regions. When the TCR CDR3 underwent first-round RT-PCR, the HTBI primer set was used. TCRdb processed the multiplex PCR reads anew with MiXCR; each CDR3 protein has one entry. The sample lists 490,000 or so distinct CDR3 sequences; about 20% were seen once. The sample belongs to a study of T cells in Graves' hyperthyroidism and ophthalmopathy. Looking at the study overall: Before treatment of any kind, peripheral blood was taken at initial diagnosis.

This receptor was taken from a woman between 70 and 85 years old with Graves' ophthalmopathy. The genes are TRBV28 and TRBJ1-2; D is possibly TRBD1 (6 bases). Sample: blood. In DNA, the CDR3 is TGTGCCAGCAGTTTGGGAGGGGGGGAGTATGGCTACACCTTC. This encodes CASSLGGGEYGYTF.